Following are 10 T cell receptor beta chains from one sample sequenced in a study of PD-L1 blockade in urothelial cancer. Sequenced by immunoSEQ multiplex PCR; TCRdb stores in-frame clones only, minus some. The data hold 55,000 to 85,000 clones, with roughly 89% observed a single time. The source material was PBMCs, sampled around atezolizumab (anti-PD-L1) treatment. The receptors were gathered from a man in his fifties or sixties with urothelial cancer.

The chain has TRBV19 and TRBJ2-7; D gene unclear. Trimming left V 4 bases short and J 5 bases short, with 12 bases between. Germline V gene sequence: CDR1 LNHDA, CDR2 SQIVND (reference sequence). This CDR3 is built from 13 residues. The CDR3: CASSNRHTDEQYF. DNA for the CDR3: TGTGCCAGTAGTAACCGACATACGGACGAGCAGTACTTC.

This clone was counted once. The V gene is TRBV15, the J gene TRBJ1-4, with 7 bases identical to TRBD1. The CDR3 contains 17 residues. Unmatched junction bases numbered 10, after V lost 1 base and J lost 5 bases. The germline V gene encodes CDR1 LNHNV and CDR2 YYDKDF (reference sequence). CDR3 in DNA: TGTGCCACCAGCAGAGCGGGGATAGGGGGCGCGAATGAAAAACTGTTTTTT. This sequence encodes CATSRAGIGGANEKLFF. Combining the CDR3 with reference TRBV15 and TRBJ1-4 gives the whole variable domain DAMVIQNPRYQVTQFGKPVTLSCSQTLNHNVMYWYQQKSSQAPKLLFHYYDKDFNNEADTPDNFQSRRPNTSFCFLDIRSPGLGDTAMYLCATSRAGIGGANEKLFFGSGTQLSVL.

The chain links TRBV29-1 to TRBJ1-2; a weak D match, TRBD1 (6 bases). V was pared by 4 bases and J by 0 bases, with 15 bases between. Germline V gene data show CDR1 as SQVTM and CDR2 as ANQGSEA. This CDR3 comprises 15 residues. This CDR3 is CSVVKDSRPNYGYTF. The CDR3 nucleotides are TGCAGCGTTGTCAAGGACAGTAGACCTAACTATGGCTACACCTTC.

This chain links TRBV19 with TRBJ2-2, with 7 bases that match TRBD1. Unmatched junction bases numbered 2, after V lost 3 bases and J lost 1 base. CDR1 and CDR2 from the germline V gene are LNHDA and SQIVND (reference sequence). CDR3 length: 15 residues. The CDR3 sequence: CASSIWTGNTGELFF. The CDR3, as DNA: TGTGCCAGTAGTATTTGGACAGGGAACACCGGGGAGCTGTTTTTT.

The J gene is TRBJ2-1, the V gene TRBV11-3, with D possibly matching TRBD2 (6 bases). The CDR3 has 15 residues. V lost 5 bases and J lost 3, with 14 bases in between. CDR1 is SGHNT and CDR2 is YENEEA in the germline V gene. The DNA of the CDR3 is TGTGCCAGCAGCCTCTACACGGGGGTCTACAATGAGCAGTTCTTC. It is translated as CASSLYTGVYNEQFF.

The CDR3 nucleotides are TGTGCCAGCAGTTTAGGGCTCAGGGGAGGGCAAAACATTCAGTACTTC. Protein product: CASSLGLRGGQNIQYF. The rearrangement links TRBV27 to TRBJ2-4; the D gene is possibly TRBD2 (7 bases). The CDR3 length is 16 residues. The germline V gene has CDR1 MNHEY and CDR2 SMNVEV (reference sequence). V was trimmed by 2 bases and J by 5 bases, leaving 16 bases between them.

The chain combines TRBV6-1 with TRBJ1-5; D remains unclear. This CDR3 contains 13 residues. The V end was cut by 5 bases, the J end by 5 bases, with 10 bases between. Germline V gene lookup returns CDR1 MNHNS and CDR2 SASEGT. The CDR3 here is CASSSFGDQPQHF. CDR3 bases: TGTGCCAGCAGTTCATTCGGGGATCAGCCCCAGCATTTT.

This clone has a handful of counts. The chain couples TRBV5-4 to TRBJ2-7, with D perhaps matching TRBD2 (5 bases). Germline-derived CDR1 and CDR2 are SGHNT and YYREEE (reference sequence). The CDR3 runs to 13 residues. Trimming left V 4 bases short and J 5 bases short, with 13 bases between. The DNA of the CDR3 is TGTGCCAGCAGCAATAGCGTAGGCCACGAGCAGTACTTC. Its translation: CASSNSVGHEQYF.

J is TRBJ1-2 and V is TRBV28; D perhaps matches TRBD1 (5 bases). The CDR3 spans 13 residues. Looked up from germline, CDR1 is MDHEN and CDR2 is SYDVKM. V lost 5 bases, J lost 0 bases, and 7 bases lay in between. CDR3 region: CASSPGTNYGYTF. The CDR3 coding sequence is TGTGCCAGCAGTCCAGGGACTAACTATGGCTACACCTTC.

CDR3 residues: CASSLGTALLSDTQYF. CDR3 DNA: TGCGCCAGCAGCTTGGGGACAGCCCTTCTTTCAGATACGCAGTATTTT. This chain joins TRBV5-1 and TRBJ2-3; weak D call: TRBD1 (6 bases). Deletions cut 0 bases from V and 4 bases from J, with 15 bases between. This CDR3 has 16 amino acids. CDR1 and CDR2 (germline): SGHRS, YFSETQ. The full variable domain, with the rest looked up from reference TRBV5-1 and TRBJ2-3, is KAGVTQTPRYLIKTRGQQVTLSCSPISGHRSVSWYQQTPGQGLQFLFEYFSETQRNKGNFPGRFSGRQFSNSRSEMNVSTLELGDSALYLCASSLGTALLSDTQYFGPGTRLTVL.